The 26 T cell receptor beta chains below come from one sample, sequenced in a study of early T cells in non-severe SARS-CoV-2 infection. TCRdb called the 5' RACE reads again in MiXCR, with one record for every CDR3 protein. This sample has 100,000 to 120,000 distinct CDR3 sequences; 10% to 15% occur once, and the top ten carry approximately 4%. Here the sequenced sample was whole blood, taken at baseline. These receptors originate from an adult who was a healthcare worker with PCR-confirmed SARS-CoV-2 infection or an uninfected control (not recorded which).

This clonotype was seen more than once but under ten times. The V call is TRBV25-1, the J call TRBJ1-5, with unresolved D. This CDR3 is 15 amino acids long. V dropped 4 bases and J dropped 1 base, with 11 bases sitting between them. Per germline, CDR1 MGHDK and CDR2 SYGVNS. The CDR3 reads CASSGSLRSNQPQHF. CDR3 bases: TGTGCCAGCAGTGGTAGCTTGCGGAGCAATCAGCCCCAGCATTTT.

This clonotype was counted at least ten times. V is TRBV7-2 and J is TRBJ2-7; D uncertain. The germline V gene encodes CDR1 SGHTA and CDR2 FQGNSA. The CDR3 runs to 15 residues. Trimming shortened V by 2 bases and J by 0 bases, and 11 bases separated the two germline ends. CDR3 sequence (DNA): TGTGCCAGCAGCTTATCTGGGTCCCTCTCCTACGAGCAGTACTTC. This gives the protein CASSLSGSLSYEQYF.

The CDR3 DNA follows: TGTGCCACACGACGTAGTTGGAGTGGCGAGCAGTACTTC. Its translation: CATRRSWSGEQYF. V and J are TRBV12-3 or TRBV12-4 and TRBJ2-7, with D uncertain. The CDR3 has 13 residues. V lost 10 bases, J lost 6 bases, and 19 bases lay in between.

V usage is TRBV12-3 or TRBV12-4 and J usage is TRBJ1-1; 8 bases map to TRBD1. V shed 4 bases and J 11 bases; nucleotides not matched to a gene: 15. The CDR3 is 15 residues long. CDR3 sequence: CASSSPGTGSRGAFF. The DNA for the CDR3 is TGTGCCAGCAGTTCACCCGGGACAGGCAGCAGGGGCGCTTTCTTT.

The CDR3 spells CASSELQGPCTDTQYF. CDR3 nucleotides: TGTGCCAGCAGTGAACTACAGGGTCCATGCACAGATACGCAGTATTTT. V and J are TRBV25-1 and TRBJ2-3, with D perhaps TRBD1 (6 bases). Germline V gene data show CDR1 as MGHDK and CDR2 as SYGVNS. The V end lost 2 bases, the J end lost 1 base, and 13 bases lay between the germline ends. This CDR3 has 16 amino acids.

In this sample, this clonotype turned up a few times. DNA of the CDR3: TGTGCCAGCAGCTTAGCGGAGAGGTACGAGCAGTACTTC. Its translation is CASSLAERYEQYF. V gene TRBV7-9 combines with J gene TRBJ2-7, with D unclear. The CDR3 has 13 amino acids. The V gene lost 0 bases and the J gene lost 4 bases, with 7 bases spanning the gap. The germline V gene encodes CDR1 SEHNR and CDR2 FQNEAQ (reference sequence).

This clonotype was observed a handful of times. The V gene is TRBV29-1, the J gene TRBJ1-2; 10 nucleotides align to TRBD1. In germline, CDR1 is SQVTM, CDR2 ANQGSEA. V lost 0 bases and J lost 5; bases outside the gene matches: 12. CDR3 length: 17 amino acids. CDR3 protein: CSVEDPLLLGQGYGYTF. CDR3 sequence (DNA): TGCAGCGTTGAAGATCCTTTATTGTTGGGACAGGGGTATGGCTACACCTTC.

In this sample, this clonotype turned up many times. V is TRBV19 and J is TRBJ2-3, with D perhaps assigned TRBD1 or TRBD2 (6 bases each). CDR3 size: 15 residues. Trimming left V 5 bases short and J 0 bases short, with 12 bases between. The germline V gene has CDR1 LNHDA and CDR2 SQIVND (reference sequence). CDR3 protein: CASSSQGTSTDTQYF. The CDR3 DNA reads as TGTGCCAGTAGTTCCCAGGGGACTAGCACAGATACGCAGTATTTT.

The J gene is TRBJ1-2, the V gene TRBV19, with D uncertain. Germline CDR1 LNHDA, CDR2 SQIVND (reference sequence). This CDR3 has 15 residues. Trimming cost V 5 bases and J 4 bases, with 17 bases left between them. CDR3 sequence (DNA): TGTGCCAGTAGTCCGGGTGGGCTTCTTGGCTATGGCTACACCTTC. Translating it yields CASSPGGLLGYGYTF.

This chain links TRBV6-1 with TRBJ2-2; 7 bases fit TRBD1. This CDR3 has 14 residues. Germline values: CDR1 MNHNS, CDR2 SASEGT. V shed 6 bases and J 4 bases; nucleotides not matched to a gene: 5. The CDR3: CASSGTDFTGELFF. The CDR3, as DNA: TGTGCCAGCAGCGGGACAGATTTCACCGGGGAGCTGTTTTTT.

The chain links TRBV20-1 to TRBJ1-2; 10 bases agree with TRBD1. V was clipped by 6 bases and J by 2 bases; unmatched bases: 3. This CDR3 spans 13 amino acids. Per germline, CDR1 DFQATT and CDR2 SNEGSKA (reference sequence). CDR3 bases: TGCAGTGCCGTGGGACAGGGGAACTATGGCTACACCTTC. It is translated as CSAVGQGNYGYTF.

This clonotype has more than one count but fewer than ten. The chain joins TRBV9 to TRBJ2-1; D not certain. The germline V gene has CDR1 SGDLS and CDR2 YYNGEE. The V end was cut by 0 bases, the J end by 5 bases, with 6 bases between. This CDR3 is built from 13 residues. CDR3 bases: TGTGCCAGCAGCGTAGCCATAGACAATGAGCAGTTCTTC. Translated, it gives CASSVAIDNEQFF.

This clonotype was counted a few times. The chain links TRBV24-1 to TRBJ2-2; maybe TRBD1 (5 bases). Trimming removed 1 base at V and 5 bases at J, with 13 bases between. The CDR3 contains 16 residues. Germline loops: CDR1 KGHDR, CDR2 SFDVKD. CDR3 DNA sequence: TGTGCCACCAGTGATTTTACAGGAGCTGAAACCGGGGAGCTGTTTTTT. Its protein product is CATSDFTGAETGELFF.

The rearrangement links TRBV6-2 or TRBV6-3 to TRBJ2-1, with a weak D call TRBD1 (5 bases). The CDR3 has 15 amino acids. V gave up 2 bases and J gave up 1 base, with 9 bases separating them. Looked up from germline, CDR1 is MNHEY and CDR2 is SVGEGT. CDR3 bases: TGTGCCAGCAGTTACGACAGCTTTTCCTACAATGAGCAGTTCTTC. Amino acid sequence: CASSYDSFSYNEQFF.

This clonotype was seen repeatedly, ten times or more. The rearrangement uses TRBV5-1 and TRBJ2-7; D is tentatively TRBD1 or TRBD2 (5 bases each). V shed 2 bases and J shed 5 bases, with 14 bases lying between them. The CDR3 sequence is 14 residues long. Germline loops: CDR1 SGHRS, CDR2 YFSETQ. The CDR3 spells CASSFERRGDEQYF. The DNA of the CDR3 is TGCGCCAGCAGCTTTGAGAGGCGAGGGGACGAGCAGTACTTC.

This clonotype was counted only a few times. The J gene is TRBJ1-1, the V gene TRBV20-1, with a weak D call TRBD1 (6 bases). Trimming took off 5 bases at V and 0 bases at J, with 13 bases between the two ends. Germline CDR1 is DFQATT and CDR2 is SNEGSKA (reference sequence). This CDR3 region has 14 residues. CDR3 residues: CSASTDSLNTEAFF. CDR3 bases: TGCAGTGCTTCAACGGACAGCCTGAACACTGAAGCTTTCTTT.

V gene TRBV29-1 combines with J gene TRBJ2-7, with 10 bases that match TRBD2. This CDR3 contains 15 residues. V trimming: 2 bases; J trimming: 2 bases; junction bases outside the gene matches: 6. Germline V gene lookup returns CDR1 SQVTM and CDR2 ANQGSEA. The CDR3 nucleotides are TGCAGCGTTGAACTTCCTAGCGGGGGCCCCTACGAGCAGTACTTC. Amino acid sequence: CSVELPSGGPYEQYF.

This clonotype was counted many times. This sequence joins TRBV29-1 and TRBJ2-1; D possibly corresponds to TRBD1 (6 bases). CDR3 length equals 11 residues. Between the trimmed V and J ends, which lost 5 bases and 15 bases, there was a span of 17 bases. Germline V gene data show CDR1 as SQVTM and CDR2 as ANQGSEA. Here the CDR3 reads CSVFLTGWPFF. The DNA for the CDR3 is TGCAGCGTTTTCCTTACAGGGTGGCCGTTCTTC.

In its sample, this clonotype was seen many times. As DNA, the CDR3 is TGTGCCAGCAGCTTGGGACAGGGTAATGAAAAACTGTTTTTT. Its translation: CASSLGQGNEKLFF. The rearrangement joins TRBV7-9 to TRBJ1-4, with TRBD1 matching 9 bases. The V and J ends lost 3 bases and 4 bases, in that order; junction bases with no gene match: 0. Germline V lookup: CDR1 SEHNR, CDR2 FQNEAQ (reference sequence). The CDR3 sequence is 14 residues long.

This chain joins TRBV3-1 and TRBJ1-2; D gene ambiguous. The germline CDR1 and CDR2 sequences are LGHDT and YNNKEL (reference sequence). The V end lost 1 base, the J end lost 8 bases, and 5 bases lay between the germline ends. There are 11 residues in the CDR3. The CDR3, as DNA: TGTGCCAGCAGCCAAGGCGACGGCTACACCTTC. Translated: CASSQGDGYTF.

The V and J genes are TRBV29-1 and TRBJ1-2, with no clear D. The CDR3 contains 12 residues. Looked up from germline, CDR1 is SQVTM and CDR2 is ANQGSEA. Trimming stripped 4 bases from V and 0 bases from J, with 6 bases between. The CDR3, as DNA: TGCAGCGTTGTGAGTGCTAACTATGGCTACACCTTC. Protein product: CSVVSANYGYTF.

This clonotype has just a few counts. The chain links TRBV9 to TRBJ2-3; 8 nucleotides line up with TRBD2. The CDR3 is made up of 14 amino acids. Looked up from germline, CDR1 is SGDLS and CDR2 is YYNGEE. V shed 1 base and J 3 bases; nucleotides not matched to a gene: 1. CDR3 nucleotide sequence: TGTGCCAGCAGCGTAAGCGGGAGAACAGATACGCAGTATTTT. Residues: CASSVSGRTDTQYF.

The chain uses TRBV28 and TRBJ2-1; unclear D gene. The CDR3 is 13 amino acids. With 3 bases removed from V and 5 bases from J, the gap between germline ends came to 8 bases. Germline CDR1 is MDHEN and CDR2 is SYDVKM. The CDR3 nucleotides are TGTGCCAGCAGTTTGGGTTACCACAATGAGCAGTTCTTC. Encoded protein: CASSLGYHNEQFF.

CDR3 region: CASSFSGADGYEQYF. In DNA, the CDR3 is TGTGCCAGCAGTTTCTCAGGGGCTGATGGTTACGAGCAGTACTTC. This chain links TRBV27 with TRBJ2-7; D perhaps matches TRBD1 (6 bases). The CDR3 length is 15 residues. The ends were cut back, 3 bases at V and 4 bases at J, with 16 bases in the middle. CDR1 and CDR2 (germline): MNHEY, SMNVEV (reference sequence).

The genes are TRBV20-1 and TRBJ2-7; D might be TRBD2 (6 bases). The V end was cut by 4 bases, the J end by 2 bases, with 15 bases between. The CDR3 is 14 residues long. The germline CDR1 and CDR2 sequences are DFQATT and SNEGSKA (reference sequence). CDR3 amino acids: CSATGTSNTYEQYF. The CDR3 DNA is TGCAGTGCTACCGGGACTTCCAACACCTACGAGCAGTACTTC.

This clonotype was observed at least ten times. The chain combines TRBV29-1 with TRBJ2-1; 9 bases are a match to TRBD2. CDR1 and CDR2 from the germline V gene are SQVTM and ANQGSEA. This CDR3 has 15 amino acids. V lost 3 bases to trimming and J lost 3 bases; unmatched junction nucleotides: 6. DNA for the CDR3: TGCAGCGTTGAGTCTAGCGGGGTCCTCTACAATGAGCAGTTCTTC. This encodes CSVESSGVLYNEQFF.